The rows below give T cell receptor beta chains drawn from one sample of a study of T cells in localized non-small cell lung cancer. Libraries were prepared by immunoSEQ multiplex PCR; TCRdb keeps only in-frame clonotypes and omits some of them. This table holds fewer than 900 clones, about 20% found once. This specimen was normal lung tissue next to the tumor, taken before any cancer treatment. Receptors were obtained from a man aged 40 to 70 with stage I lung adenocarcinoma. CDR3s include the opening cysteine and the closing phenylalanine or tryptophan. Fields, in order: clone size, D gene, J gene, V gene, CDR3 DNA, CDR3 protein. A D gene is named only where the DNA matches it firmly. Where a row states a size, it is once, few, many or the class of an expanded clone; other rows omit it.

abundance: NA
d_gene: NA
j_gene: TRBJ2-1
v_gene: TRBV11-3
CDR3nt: TGTGCCAGCAGCTTAACCTTTAGCGGTGGTAACAATGAGCAGTTCTTC
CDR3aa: CASSLTFSGGNNEQFF

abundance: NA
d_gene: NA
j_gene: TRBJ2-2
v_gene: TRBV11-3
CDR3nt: TGTGCCAGCAGCTCCACCGGCCAGGCCGGCACCGGGGAGCTGTTTTTT
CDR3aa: CASSSTGQAGTGELFF

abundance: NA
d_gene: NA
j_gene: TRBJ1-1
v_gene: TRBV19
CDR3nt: TGTGCCAGTAGTATGTGGGGGCAAAACACTGAAGCTTTCTTT
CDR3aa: CASSMWGQNTEAFF

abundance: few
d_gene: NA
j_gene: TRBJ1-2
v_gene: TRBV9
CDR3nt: TGTGCCAGGGACCGGGACAACAACTATGGCTACACCTTC
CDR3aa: CARDRDNNYGYTF

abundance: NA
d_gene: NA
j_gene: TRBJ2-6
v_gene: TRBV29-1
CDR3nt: TGCAGCGTTGACGGGGGCTCTGGGGCCAACGTCCTGACTTTC
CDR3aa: CSVDGGSGANVLTF

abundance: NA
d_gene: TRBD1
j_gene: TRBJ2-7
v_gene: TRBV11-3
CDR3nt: TGTGCCAGCAGCATTGGACAGGCTCGCCCTAGGGAGTACTTC
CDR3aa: CASSIGQARPREYF

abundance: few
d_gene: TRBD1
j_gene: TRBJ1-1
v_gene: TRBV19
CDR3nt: TGTGCCAGTAGTTACGGACAGGGAACTGAAGCTTTCTTT
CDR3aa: CASSYGQGTEAFF

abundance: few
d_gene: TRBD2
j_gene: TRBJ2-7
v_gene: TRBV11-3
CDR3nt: TGTGCCAGCAGCCCTCAGCGTGGAAGCGGCGGGGGGTACTTC
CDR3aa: CASSPQRGSGGGYF

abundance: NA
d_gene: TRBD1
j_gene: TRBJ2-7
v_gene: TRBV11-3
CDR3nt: TGTGCCAGCAGCTTGGAGACAGGGCACTCCTACGAGCAGTACTTC
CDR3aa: CASSLETGHSYEQYF

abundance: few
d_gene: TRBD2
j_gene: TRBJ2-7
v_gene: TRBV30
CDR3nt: TGTGCCTGGAGTGGGACTAGCGGTTCGGTCGAGCAGTACTTC
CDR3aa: CAWSGTSGSVEQYF

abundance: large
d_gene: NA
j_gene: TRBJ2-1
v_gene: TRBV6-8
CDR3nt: TGTGCCAGCAGTTACTCGGGCCAGAGCTCCTACAATGAGCAGTTCTTC
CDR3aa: CASSYSGQSSYNEQFF

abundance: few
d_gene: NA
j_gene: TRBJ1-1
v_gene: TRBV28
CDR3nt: TGTGCCAGCAGTCTTCGGGCAGGGGTGAGAGCTTTCTTT
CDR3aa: CASSLRAGVRAFF

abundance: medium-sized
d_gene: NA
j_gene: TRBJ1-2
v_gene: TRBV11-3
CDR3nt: TGTGCCAGCAGCCCAGAAGCCGGGGCCCTTTATGGCTACACCTTC
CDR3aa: CASSPEAGALYGYTF

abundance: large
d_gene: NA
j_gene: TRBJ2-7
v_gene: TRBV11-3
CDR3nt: TGTGCCAGCAGCTTAGACAGGTTTGGAAGCGAGCAGTACTTC
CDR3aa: CASSLDRFGSEQYF

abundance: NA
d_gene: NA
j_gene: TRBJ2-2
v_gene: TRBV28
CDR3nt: TGTGCCAGCAGTTTATTTGCCAGGGTAAAGGGAACCGGGGAGCTGTTTTTT
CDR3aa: CASSLFARVKGTGELFF

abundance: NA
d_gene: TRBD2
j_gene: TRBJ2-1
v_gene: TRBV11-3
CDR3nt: TGTGCCAGCAGCCGCAACCCGGGGGGGAATGAGCAGTTCTTC
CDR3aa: CASSRNPGGNEQFF

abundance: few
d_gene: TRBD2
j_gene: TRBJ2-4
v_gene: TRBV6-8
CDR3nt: TGTGCCAGCAGCCGCGGGGGTAGCGGGAGGGATGGGTCCAAAAACATTCAGTACTTC
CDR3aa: CASSRGGSGRDGSKNIQYF

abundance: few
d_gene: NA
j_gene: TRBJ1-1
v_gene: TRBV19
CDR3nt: TGTGCCAGTAGCTGGGGACGGAAAGCTTTCTTT
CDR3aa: CASSWGRKAFF

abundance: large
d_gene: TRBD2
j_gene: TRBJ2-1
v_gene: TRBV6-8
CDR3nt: TGTGCCAGCACCCGAGGGACTAGCGGGGACAATGAGCAGTTCTTC
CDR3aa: CASTRGTSGDNEQFF

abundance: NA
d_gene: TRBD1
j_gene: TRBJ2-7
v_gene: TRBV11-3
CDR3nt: TGTGCCAGCAGCCCCCCAGGACAGGATAGGTACGAGCAGTACTTC
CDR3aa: CASSPPGQDRYEQYF

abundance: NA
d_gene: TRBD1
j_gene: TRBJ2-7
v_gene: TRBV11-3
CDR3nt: TGTGCCAGCAGCCCACGCCGGGACAGATTCCCCTACGAGCAGTACTTC
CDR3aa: CASSPRRDRFPYEQYF

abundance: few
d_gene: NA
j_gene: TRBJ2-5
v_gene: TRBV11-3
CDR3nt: TGTGCCAGCAGCTTAGTTGGAGCGGGTGAGGAGACCCAGTACTTC
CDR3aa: CASSLVGAGEETQYF

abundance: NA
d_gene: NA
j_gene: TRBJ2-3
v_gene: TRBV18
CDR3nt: TGTGCCAGCTCACCATTGCCCGGGACAACTAGCACAGATACGCAGTATTTT
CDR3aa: CASSPLPGTTSTDTQYF

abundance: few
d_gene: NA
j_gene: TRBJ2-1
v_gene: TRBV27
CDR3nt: TGTGCCAGCAGTTTTCTGCCCTCAGCGCGGAATGAGCAGTTCTTC
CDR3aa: CASSFLPSARNEQFF

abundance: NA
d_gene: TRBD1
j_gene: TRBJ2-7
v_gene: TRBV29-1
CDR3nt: TGCAGCGTTGAGGCCAGTGGACAGGGTGACTACGAGCAGTACTTC
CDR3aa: CSVEASGQGDYEQYF

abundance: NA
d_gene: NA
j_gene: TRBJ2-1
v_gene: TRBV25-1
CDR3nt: TGTGCCAGCAGTGAATATACGAAGGTACAGAGCGAGCAGTTCTTC
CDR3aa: CASSEYTKVQSEQFF

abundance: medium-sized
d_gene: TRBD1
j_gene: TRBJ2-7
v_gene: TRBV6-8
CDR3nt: TGTGCCAGCAGTTACAGGGACAGTGGAACCTCCTACGAGCAGTACTTC
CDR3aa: CASSYRDSGTSYEQYF